These 21 T cell receptor beta chains originate from one sample sequenced in a study of blood T cell repertoires in COVID-19 (dated by TCRdb to the early 2020s). The library was prepared using the immunoSEQ multiplex PCR assay. As stored in TCRdb, this immuneACCESS dataset retains in-frame rearrangements with V and J assigned. A fraction of the clones does not appear; measured against another copy, unresolved V genes explain less than half of the discrepancy, and the remainder lacks a known reason. The sample has about 140,000 clones on record, around four fifths of them singletons. Around 3.7% of the sample goes to the ten largest clones. The sequenced material came from PBMCs or T cells enriched from blood (not recorded which). These TCRs come from a woman in her forties or fifties with acute COVID-19.

V usage is TRBV10-3 and J usage is TRBJ1-1; D is unclear. The CDR3 is 15 amino acids. From germline, CDR1 is ENHRY and CDR2 SYGVKD. Between the trimmed V and J ends, which lost 2 bases and 0 bases, there was a span of 10 bases. CDR3 DNA: TGTGCCATCAGTGAGAGTGGACTCATGAACACTGAAGCTTTCTTT. It codes for CAISESGLMNTEAFF.

This rearrangement joins TRBV11-2 to TRBJ2-5; 7 positions match TRBD1. The CDR3 is made up of 14 amino acids. The V gene end was trimmed by 5 bases and the J gene end by 3 bases; junction bases not matched to a gene: 6. Germline CDR1 and CDR2: SGHAT and FQNNGV. This chain's CDR3 is CASSGQVAEETQYF. Here the CDR3 DNA reads TGTGCCAGCAGCGGACAGGTTGCCGAAGAGACCCAGTACTTC.

V gene TRBV7-9 combines with J gene TRBJ2-1; 9 bases align to TRBD2. The trim removed 5 bases at V and 6 bases at J, leaving 8 bases unmatched. CDR1 is SEHNR and CDR2 is FQNEAQ in the germline V gene (reference sequence). This CDR3 is 15 amino acids long. CDR3 sequence: CASSGGTSMSNEQFF. DNA for the CDR3: TGTGCCAGCAGCGGAGGGACTAGCATGAGCAATGAGCAGTTCTTC.

This clone was counted a few times. The chain recombines TRBV4-2 with TRBJ2-1, with TRBD2 identical over 9 bases. Germline-derived CDR1 and CDR2 are LGHNA and YNFKEQ. The CDR3 has 15 amino acids. V lost 4 bases to trimming and J lost 8 bases; unmatched junction nucleotides: 9. In nucleotides, the CDR3 is TGTGCCAGCAGCCTCGGACTAGCGATTTTCGATGAGCAGTTCTTC. The encoded protein is CASSLGLAIFDEQFF.

The J gene is TRBJ2-2, the V gene TRBV5-4, with TRBD2 matching 12 bases. The CDR3 is 16 amino acids. Per germline, CDR1 SGHNT and CDR2 YYREEE (reference sequence). J lost 7 bases, V lost 4 bases, and 8 bases had no gene match. The CDR3 region has the DNA TGTGCCAGCAGCACCTCCCTAGCGGGAGGGCTCGGGGAGCTGTTTTTT. It codes for CASSTSLAGGLGELFF.

This chain connects TRBV5-6 to TRBJ2-7; 12 nucleotides align to TRBD1. After removal of 4 bases from V and 6 bases from J, the junction contained 8 bases not matched to a gene. The CDR3 totals 15 residues. Per the germline V gene, CDR1 is SGHDT and CDR2 is YYEEEE. The CDR3: CASSPTGTGGIEQYF. For the CDR3, the DNA is TGTGCCAGCAGCCCCACCGGGACAGGGGGCATCGAGCAGTACTTC.

CDR3 nucleotide sequence: TGTGCCAGCAGCTTGGTTACAGGGTTGACTAATGAAAAACTGTTTTTT. Translation: CASSLVTGLTNEKLFF. V is TRBV5-6 and J is TRBJ1-4; D might be TRBD1 (6 bases). The germline V gene has CDR1 SGHDT and CDR2 YYEEEE. This CDR3 spans 16 amino acids. With 0 bases removed from V and 2 bases from J, the gap between germline ends came to 11 bases.

The V call is TRBV19, the J call TRBJ2-6; 8 bases align to TRBD1. This CDR3 region has 15 residues. V was clipped by 11 bases and J by 0 bases; unmatched bases: 6. Germline-derived CDR1 and CDR2 are LNHDA and SQIVND (reference sequence). The CDR3 here is CASGQGPSGANVLTF. The CDR3 bases are TGTGCCTCAGGACAGGGCCCCTCTGGGGCCAACGTCCTGACTTTC. The variable domain in full, with the rest retrieved from reference TRBV19 and TRBJ2-6, is DGGITQSPKYLFRKEGQNVTLSCEQNLNHDAMYWYRQDPGQGLRLIYYSQIVNDFQKGDIAEGYSVSREKKESFPLTVTSAQKNPTAFYLCASGQGPSGANVLTFGAGSRLTVL.

The rearrangement links TRBV12-5 to TRBJ2-7, with TRBD1 matching over 9 bases. CDR1 is LGHNT and CDR2 is FRNRAP in the germline V gene. The J segment lost 4 bases and the V segment lost 6 bases, leaving 7 bases of the junction unmatched. This CDR3 contains 14 residues. The CDR3 region has the DNA TGTGCTAGTGGGGGGAACAGGGGGCTATACGAGCAGTACTTC. It codes for CASGGNRGLYEQYF.

CDR3 amino acids: CASSLLGQGAGGYTF. The CDR3 DNA reads as TGTGCCAGCAGTCTCTTAGGACAGGGGGCCGGGGGCTACACCTTC. The chain carries TRBV28 and TRBJ1-2; 11 bases match TRBD1. The CDR3 spans 15 residues. Trimming took 5 bases from V and 8 from J; bases not matched to a gene: 10. Per germline, CDR1 MDHEN and CDR2 SYDVKM.

This chain joins TRBV14 and TRBJ2-7, with D tentatively TRBD2 (6 bases). V was trimmed by 1 base and J by 2 bases, leaving 18 bases between them. This CDR3 is built from 17 residues. Per germline, CDR1 SGHDN and CDR2 FVKESK. The CDR3 coding sequence is TGTGCCAGCAGCCAAGGGGCCCGGGACTTCCCTCCCTACGAGCAGTACTTC. Translated: CASSQGARDFPPYEQYF.

This chain connects TRBV7-2 to TRBJ2-7; 11 nucleotides match TRBD2. Germline V lookup: CDR1 SGHTA, CDR2 FQGNSA. CDR3 length: 13 residues. The V segment lost 7 bases and the J segment 4 bases; nucleotides outside the gene matches: 3. The CDR3 spells CASTTSGRYEQYF. The CDR3 coding sequence is TGTGCCAGCACTACTAGCGGGAGATACGAGCAGTACTTC.

This clone came up a few times. The chain is built from TRBV14 and TRBJ2-1; D is perhaps TRBD2 (6 bases). CDR1 SGHDN and CDR2 FVKESK come from the germline V gene. The CDR3 runs 14 residues. Between the trimmed V and J ends, which lost 0 bases and 10 bases, there was a span of 13 bases. The DNA of the CDR3 is TGTGCCAGCAGCCAAGAGGGGTGGCTAGCGGAGCAGTTCTTC. Amino acids: CASSQEGWLAEQFF.

The V call is TRBV7-9, the J call TRBJ2-1; TRBD2 agrees at 7 bases. V shed 5 bases, J shed 0 bases, and the junction held 16 bases outside the gene matches. The germline V gene encodes CDR1 SEHNR and CDR2 FQNEAQ (reference sequence). This CDR3 spans 19 amino acids. Here the CDR3 DNA reads TGTGCCAGCAGCCCCGCGTCTAGCGGAACCCCCAGCTCCTACAATGAGCAGTTCTTC. Its translation: CASSPASSGTPSSYNEQFF.

V gene TRBV28 combines with J gene TRBJ1-4, with D tentatively TRBD1 (5 bases). From germline, CDR1 is MDHEN and CDR2 SYDVKM. Trimming removed 3 bases at V and 16 bases at J, with 18 bases between. The CDR3 contains 13 residues. CDR3 coding DNA: TGTGCCAGCAGTTTGAGTGACGCGGGACCCCCGTTTTTT. Translated: CASSLSDAGPPFF.

The chain is built from TRBV6-5 and TRBJ1-5; 8 nucleotides line up with TRBD1. V was clipped by 6 bases and J by 3 bases; unmatched bases: 7. Germline V gene sequence: CDR1 MNHEY, CDR2 SVGAGI. The CDR3 is 15 amino acids. The DNA for the CDR3 is TGTGCCAGCAGGATGACAGGGGCGAACAATCAGCCCCAGCATTTT. Its protein product is CASRMTGANNQPQHF.

The chain carries TRBV21-1 and TRBJ2-7; no DNA check was done on the table's D call, TRBD1. TRBV21-1 has pseudogene status. The CDR3 has 16 residues. The CDR3 spells CAIRAFLDRNVHEQYF. CDR3 nucleotides: TGTGCCATCCGGGCCTTTCTAGACAGAAATGTCCACGAGCAGTACTTC.

The chain joins TRBV28 to TRBJ1-2, with TRBD1 matching 7 bases. V lost 8 bases, J lost 4 bases, and 13 bases stayed unmatched. This CDR3 has 15 amino acids. The germline V gene encodes CDR1 MDHEN and CDR2 SYDVKM. CDR3 amino acids: CASYAGGGRGYGYTF. The DNA for the CDR3 is TGTGCCAGCTATGCTGGAGGGGGCCGGGGCTATGGCTACACCTTC.

This sequence joins TRBV5-1 and TRBJ2-5, with D possibly TRBD1 on 5 matching bases. CDR1 SGHRS and CDR2 YFSETQ come from the germline V gene. V shed 3 bases and J shed 1 base, with 13 bases lying between them. The CDR3 runs to 15 residues. In nucleotides, the CDR3 is TGCGCCAGCAGCTGGAGACAGCCGCTCCAAGAGACCCAGTACTTC. Its protein is CASSWRQPLQETQYF.

The CDR3 protein is CATSRGDRGRKNYGYTF. Written as DNA, the CDR3 is TGTGCCACCAGCAGAGGGGACAGGGGACGTAAGAACTATGGCTACACCTTC. This chain joins TRBV15 and TRBJ1-2; 10 nucleotides agree with TRBD1. Per the germline V gene, CDR1 is LNHNV and CDR2 is YYDKDF (reference sequence). This CDR3 comprises 17 residues. V lost 1 base and J lost 2; bases outside the gene matches: 7. Supplemented by reference TRBV15 and TRBJ1-2, the full variable domain reads DAMVIQNPRYQVTQFGKPVTLSCSQTLNHNVMYWYQQKSSQAPKLLFHYYDKDFNNEADTPDNFQSRRPNTSFCFLDIRSPGLGDTAMYLCATSRGDRGRKNYGYTFGSGTRLTVV.

The chain has TRBV29-1 and TRBJ2-3; weak D call: TRBD1 (6 bases). The V and J ends lost 7 bases and 2 bases respectively, with 19 bases between them. CDR1 is SQVTM, CDR2 ANQGSEA, per germline. The CDR3 extends over 15 amino acids. The CDR3 is CSGALTGSSTDTQYF. CDR3 DNA: TGCAGCGGTGCCCTGACAGGTTCTTCCACAGATACGCAGTATTTT.